These 3 T cell receptor beta chains originate from one sample sequenced in a study of T-cell memory formation after mild COVID-19. In TCRdb, the 5' RACE reads were re-called with MiXCR into one record per CDR3 protein. This sample has around 150,000 distinct CDR3 sequences; roughly 15% occur once, and the top ten carry roughly an eighth. Sequenced input: PBMCs or a T cell subset sorted from them (not recorded which). Receptor source: an adult woman who had mild COVID-19 (a few samples of this study predate the infection). Cell type and time point are not known.

The chain links TRBV19 to TRBJ2-7; 12 bases agree with TRBD1. This CDR3 has 16 amino acids. Germline V gene lookup returns CDR1 LNHDA and CDR2 SQIVND (reference sequence). The V segment lost 8 bases and the J segment 3 bases; nucleotides outside the gene matches: 11. CDR3 region: CASSDRGQGAHYEQYF. The CDR3 DNA sequence: TGTGCCAGTTCTGATCGGGGACAGGGGGCGCACTACGAGCAGTACTTC.

This rearrangement joins TRBV9 to TRBJ2-2; 8 positions agree with TRBD2. J lost 6 bases, V lost 2 bases, and 3 bases had no gene match. This CDR3 has 14 amino acids. CDR1 SGDLS and CDR2 YYNGEE come from the germline V gene. CDR3 loop: CASSVGLASGELFF. CDR3 DNA: TGTGCCAGCAGCGTTGGACTAGCCTCCGGGGAGCTGTTTTTT. Using reference TRBV9 and TRBJ2-2 for the parts outside the CDR3, the full variable domain is DSGVTQTPKHLITATGQRVTLRCSPRSGDLSVYWYQQSLDQGLQFLIQYYNGEERAKGNILERFSAQQFPDLHSELNLSSLELGDSALYFCASSVGLASGELFFGEGSRLTVL.

This clonotype turned up a few times. This sequence joins TRBV7-9 and TRBJ2-3; no reliable D call. Germline CDR1 SEHNR, CDR2 FQNEAQ (reference sequence). The V end was cut by 6 bases, the J end by 3 bases, with 7 bases between. The CDR3 is 12 amino acids. CDR3 nucleotides: TGTGCCAGCAGAACTATTACAGATACGCAGTATTTT. This translates into CASRTITDTQYF.